The entry below describes one T cell receptor beta chain. V lost 3 bases and J lost 1, with 9 bases in between. The germline gives CDR1 ENHRY, CDR2 SYGVKD. The CDR3 sequence is 14 residues long. This sample stems from a study of technical replicates of blood from several donors. Clones were read by immunoSEQ multiplex PCR, and TCRdb kept only the in-frame ones, dropping some. The sample gives 65,000 to 85,000 clones, 75% to 95% of which show up once; approximately 0.27% is in the top ten. The chain carries TRBV10-3 and TRBJ1-2; maybe TRBD1 (5 bases). The specimen was T cells isolated from PBMCs. The receptor's source is a human donor in good health. The CDR3 reads CAISENQGNYGYTF. In DNA form, the CDR3 reads TGTGCCATCAGTGAAAATCAGGGTAACTATGGCTACACCTTC.